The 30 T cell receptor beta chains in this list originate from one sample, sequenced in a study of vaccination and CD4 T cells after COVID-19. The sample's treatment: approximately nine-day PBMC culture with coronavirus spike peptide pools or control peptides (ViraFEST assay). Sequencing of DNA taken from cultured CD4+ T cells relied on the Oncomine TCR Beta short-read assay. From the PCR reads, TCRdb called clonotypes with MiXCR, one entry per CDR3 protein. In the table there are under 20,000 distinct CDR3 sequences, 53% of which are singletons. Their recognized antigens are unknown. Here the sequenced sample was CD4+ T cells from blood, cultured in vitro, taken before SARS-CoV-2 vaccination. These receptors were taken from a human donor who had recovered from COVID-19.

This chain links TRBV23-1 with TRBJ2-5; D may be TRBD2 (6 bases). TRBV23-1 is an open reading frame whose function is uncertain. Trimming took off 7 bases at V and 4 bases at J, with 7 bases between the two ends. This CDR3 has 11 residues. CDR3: CASIGRETQYF. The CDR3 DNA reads TGCGCCAGCATCGGGAGAGAGACCCAGTACTTC.

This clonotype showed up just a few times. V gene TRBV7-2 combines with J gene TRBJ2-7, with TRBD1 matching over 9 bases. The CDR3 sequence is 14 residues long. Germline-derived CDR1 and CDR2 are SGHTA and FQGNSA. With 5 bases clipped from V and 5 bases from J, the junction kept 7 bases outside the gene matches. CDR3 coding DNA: TGTGCCAGCAGCCCCTCCCGGGACAGGGACGAGCAGTACTTC. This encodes CASSPSRDRDEQYF.

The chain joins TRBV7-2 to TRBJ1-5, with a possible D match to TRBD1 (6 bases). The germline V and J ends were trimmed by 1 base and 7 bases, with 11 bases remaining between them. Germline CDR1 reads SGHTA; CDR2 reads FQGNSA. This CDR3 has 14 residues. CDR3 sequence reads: CASSLGGARQPQHF. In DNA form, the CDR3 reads TGTGCCAGCAGCTTAGGGGGGGCCAGGCAGCCCCAGCATTTT. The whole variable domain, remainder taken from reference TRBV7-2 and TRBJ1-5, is GAGVSQSPSNKVTEKGKDVELRCDPISGHTALYWYRQSLGQGLEFLIYFQGNSAPDKSGLPSDRFSAERTGGSVSTLTIQRTQQEDSAVYLCASSLGGARQPQHFGDGTRLSIL.

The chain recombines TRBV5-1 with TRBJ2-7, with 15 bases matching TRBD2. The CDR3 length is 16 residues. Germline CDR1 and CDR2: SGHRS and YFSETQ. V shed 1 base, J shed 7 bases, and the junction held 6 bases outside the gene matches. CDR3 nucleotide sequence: TGCGCCAGCAGCTTGTTCGCTGGACTAGCGGGAGGGGAGCAGTACTTC. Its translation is CASSLFAGLAGGEQYF. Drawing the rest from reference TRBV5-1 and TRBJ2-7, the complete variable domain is KAGVTQTPRYLIKTRGQQVTLSCSPISGHRSVSWYQQTPGQGLQFLFEYFSETQRNKGNFPGRFSGRQFSNSRSEMNVSTLELGDSALYLCASSLFAGLAGGEQYFGPGTRLTVT.

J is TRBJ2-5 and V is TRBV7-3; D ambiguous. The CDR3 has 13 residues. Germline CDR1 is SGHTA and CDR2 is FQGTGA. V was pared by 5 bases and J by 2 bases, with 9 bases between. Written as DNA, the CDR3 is TGTGCCAGCAGCCCTCGACGACAAGAGACCCAGTACTTC. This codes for CASSPRRQETQYF.

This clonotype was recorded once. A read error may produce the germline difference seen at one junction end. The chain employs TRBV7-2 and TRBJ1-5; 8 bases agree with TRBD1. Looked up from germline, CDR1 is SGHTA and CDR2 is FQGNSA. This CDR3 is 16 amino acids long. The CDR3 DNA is TGTGCCAGCAGCGATAGAGACAGGGGTCTCAATCCGCCCCAGCATTTT. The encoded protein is CASSDRDRGLNPPQHF.

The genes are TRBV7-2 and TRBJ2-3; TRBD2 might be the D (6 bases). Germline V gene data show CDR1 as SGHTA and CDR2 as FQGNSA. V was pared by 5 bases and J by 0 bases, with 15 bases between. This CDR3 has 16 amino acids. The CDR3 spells CASSRRGGTSTDTQYF. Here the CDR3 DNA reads TGTGCCAGCAGCCGACGGGGAGGAACGAGCACAGATACGCAGTATTTT.

CDR3 amino acids: CASRWTSGTQETQYF. As DNA, the CDR3 is TGTGCCAGCAGATGGACTAGCGGGACTCAAGAGACCCAGTACTTC. The chain recombines TRBV6-1 with TRBJ2-5; TRBD2 matches at 12 bases. The J segment lost 2 bases and the V segment lost 6 bases, leaving 4 bases of the junction unmatched. The germline CDR1 and CDR2 sequences are MNHNS and SASEGT. The CDR3 covers 15 residues.

The CDR3 protein is CASSEVRGATVGYTF. DNA of the CDR3: TGTGCCAGCAGTGAAGTTAGGGGGGCGACGGTCGGCTACACCTTC. The genes are TRBV6-1 and TRBJ1-2; D is possibly TRBD1 (6 bases). The CDR3 loop spans 15 amino acids. Germline CDR1 MNHNS, CDR2 SASEGT. V was clipped by 1 base and J by 8 bases, with 17 bases between them.

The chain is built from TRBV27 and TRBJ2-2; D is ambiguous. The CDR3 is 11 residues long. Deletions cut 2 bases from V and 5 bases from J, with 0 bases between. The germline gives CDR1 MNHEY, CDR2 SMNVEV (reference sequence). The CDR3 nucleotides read TGTGCCAGCAGTTTAACCGGGGAGCTGTTTTTT. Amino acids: CASSLTGELFF.

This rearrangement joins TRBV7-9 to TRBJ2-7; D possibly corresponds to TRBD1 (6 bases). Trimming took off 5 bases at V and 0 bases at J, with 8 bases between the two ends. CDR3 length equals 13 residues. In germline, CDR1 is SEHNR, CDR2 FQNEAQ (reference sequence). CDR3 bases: TGTGCCAGCAGCCGGACAGCCTCCTACGAGCAGTACTTC. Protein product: CASSRTASYEQYF.

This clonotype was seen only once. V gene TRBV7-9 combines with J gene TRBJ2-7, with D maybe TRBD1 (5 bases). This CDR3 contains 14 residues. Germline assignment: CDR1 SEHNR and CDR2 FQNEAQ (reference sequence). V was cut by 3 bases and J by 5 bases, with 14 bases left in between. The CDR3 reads CASSFQGILNEQYF. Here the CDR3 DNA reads TGTGCCAGCAGCTTTCAGGGTATTCTTAACGAGCAGTACTTC.

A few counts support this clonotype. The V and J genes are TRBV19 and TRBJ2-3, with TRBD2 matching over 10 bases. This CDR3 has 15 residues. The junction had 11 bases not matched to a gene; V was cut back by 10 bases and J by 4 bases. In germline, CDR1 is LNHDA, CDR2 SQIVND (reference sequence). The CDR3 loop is CATRPSSGRPDTQYF. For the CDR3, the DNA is TGTGCCACCCGGCCTTCTAGCGGGAGACCAGATACGCAGTATTTT.

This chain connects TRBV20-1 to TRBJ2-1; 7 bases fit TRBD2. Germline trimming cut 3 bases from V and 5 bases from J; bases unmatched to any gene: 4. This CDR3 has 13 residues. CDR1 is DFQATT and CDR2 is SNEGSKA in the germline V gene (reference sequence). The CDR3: CSARVGLHNEQFF. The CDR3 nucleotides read TGCAGTGCTAGGGTGGGACTACACAATGAGCAGTTCTTC.

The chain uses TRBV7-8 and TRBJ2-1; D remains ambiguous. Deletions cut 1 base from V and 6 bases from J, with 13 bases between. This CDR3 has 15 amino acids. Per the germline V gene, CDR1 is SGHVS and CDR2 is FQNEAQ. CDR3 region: CASSLGPPASNEQFF. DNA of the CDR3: TGTGCCAGCAGCTTAGGACCCCCCGCCAGCAATGAGCAGTTCTTC.

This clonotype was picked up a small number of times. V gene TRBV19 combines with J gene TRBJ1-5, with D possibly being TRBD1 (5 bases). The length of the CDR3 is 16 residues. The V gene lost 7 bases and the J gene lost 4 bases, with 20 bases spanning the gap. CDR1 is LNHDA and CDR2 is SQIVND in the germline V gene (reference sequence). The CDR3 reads CASTTLLREVNQPQHF. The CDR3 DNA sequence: TGTGCCAGTACCACCCTGCTCAGGGAGGTAAATCAGCCCCAGCATTTT.

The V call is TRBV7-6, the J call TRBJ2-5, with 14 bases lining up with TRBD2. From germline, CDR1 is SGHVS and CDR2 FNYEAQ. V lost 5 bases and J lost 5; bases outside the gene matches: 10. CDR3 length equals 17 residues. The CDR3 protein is CASSPQTSGRAYETQYF. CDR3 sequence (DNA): TGTGCCAGCAGCCCACAGACTAGCGGGAGGGCGTATGAGACCCAGTACTTC.

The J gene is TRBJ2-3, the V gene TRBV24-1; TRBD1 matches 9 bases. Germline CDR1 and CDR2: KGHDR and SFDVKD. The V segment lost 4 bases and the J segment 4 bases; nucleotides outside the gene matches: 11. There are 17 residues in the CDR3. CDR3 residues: CATSDLGTGKGPDTQYF. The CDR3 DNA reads TGTGCCACCAGTGACCTCGGGACAGGGAAGGGGCCAGATACGCAGTATTTT.

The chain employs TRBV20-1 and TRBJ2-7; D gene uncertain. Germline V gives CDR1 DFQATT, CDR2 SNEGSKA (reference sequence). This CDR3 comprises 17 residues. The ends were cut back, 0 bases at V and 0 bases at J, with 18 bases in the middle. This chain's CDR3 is CSARDPENPVGSYEQYF. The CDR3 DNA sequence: TGCAGTGCTAGAGATCCTGAGAACCCAGTAGGCTCCTACGAGCAGTACTTC.

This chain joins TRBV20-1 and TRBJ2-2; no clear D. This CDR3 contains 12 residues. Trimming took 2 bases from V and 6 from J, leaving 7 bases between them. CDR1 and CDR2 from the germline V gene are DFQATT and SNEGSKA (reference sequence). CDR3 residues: CSARFDAGELFF. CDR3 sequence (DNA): TGCAGTGCTAGATTTGATGCCGGGGAGCTGTTTTTT.

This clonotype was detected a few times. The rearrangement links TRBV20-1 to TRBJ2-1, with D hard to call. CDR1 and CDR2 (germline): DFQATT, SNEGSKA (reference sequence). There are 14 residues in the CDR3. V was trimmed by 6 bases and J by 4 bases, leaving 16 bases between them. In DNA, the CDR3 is TGCAGTGCCCCTACCCGCGCCGGGTACAATGAGCAGTTCTTC. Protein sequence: CSAPTRAGYNEQFF.

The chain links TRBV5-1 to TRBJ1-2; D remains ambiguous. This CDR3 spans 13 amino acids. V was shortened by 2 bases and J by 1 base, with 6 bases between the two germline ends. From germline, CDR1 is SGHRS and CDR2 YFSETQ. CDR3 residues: CASSFGSNYGYTF. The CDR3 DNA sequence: TGCGCCAGCAGCTTTGGCAGTAACTATGGCTACACCTTC.

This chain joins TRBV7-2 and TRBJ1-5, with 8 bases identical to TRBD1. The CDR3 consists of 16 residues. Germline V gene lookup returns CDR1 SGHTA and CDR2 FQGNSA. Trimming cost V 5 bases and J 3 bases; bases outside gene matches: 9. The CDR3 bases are TGTGCCAGCAGCGATAGAGACAGGGGTCTCAATCAGCCCCAGCATTTT. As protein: CASSDRDRGLNQPQHF.

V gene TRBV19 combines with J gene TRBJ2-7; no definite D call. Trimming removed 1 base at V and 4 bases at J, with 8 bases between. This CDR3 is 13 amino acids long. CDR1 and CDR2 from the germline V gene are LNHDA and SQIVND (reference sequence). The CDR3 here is CASSIGPVYEQYF. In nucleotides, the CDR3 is TGTGCCAGTAGTATAGGACCGGTATACGAGCAGTACTTC.

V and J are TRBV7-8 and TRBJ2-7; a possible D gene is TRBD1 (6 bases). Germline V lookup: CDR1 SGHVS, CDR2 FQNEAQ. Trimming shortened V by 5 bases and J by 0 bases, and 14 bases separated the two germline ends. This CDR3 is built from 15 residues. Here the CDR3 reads CASSTEGVTSYEQYF. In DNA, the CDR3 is TGTGCCAGCAGCACAGAGGGGGTGACCTCCTACGAGCAGTACTTC.

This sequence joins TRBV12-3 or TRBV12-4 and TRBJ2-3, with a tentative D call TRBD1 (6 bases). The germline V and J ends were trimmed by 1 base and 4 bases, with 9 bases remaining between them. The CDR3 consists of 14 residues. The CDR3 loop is CASSLVRTADTQYF. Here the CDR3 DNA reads TGTGCCAGCAGTTTAGTACGGACAGCAGATACGCAGTATTTT.

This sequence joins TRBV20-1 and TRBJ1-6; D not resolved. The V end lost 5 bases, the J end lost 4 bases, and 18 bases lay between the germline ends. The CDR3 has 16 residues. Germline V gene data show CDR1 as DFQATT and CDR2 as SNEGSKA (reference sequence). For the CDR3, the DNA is TGCAGTGCTGAAGGGAGTGGTGGGTTTTATAATTCACCCCTCCACTTT. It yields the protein CSAEGSGGFYNSPLHF.

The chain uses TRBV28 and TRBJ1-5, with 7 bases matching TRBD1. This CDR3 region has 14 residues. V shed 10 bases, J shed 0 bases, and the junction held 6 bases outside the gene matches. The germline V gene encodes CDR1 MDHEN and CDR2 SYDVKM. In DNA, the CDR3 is TGTGCCATCCGGGACAGATATAGCAATCAGCCCCAGCATTTT. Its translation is CAIRDRYSNQPQHF.

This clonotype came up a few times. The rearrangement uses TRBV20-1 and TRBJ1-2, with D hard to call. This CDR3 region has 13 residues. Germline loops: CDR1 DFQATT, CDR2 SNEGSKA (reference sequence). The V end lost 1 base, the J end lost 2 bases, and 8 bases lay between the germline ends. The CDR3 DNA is TGCAGTGCTAGAGTGCCAACGAACTATGGCTACACCTTC. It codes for CSARVPTNYGYTF.

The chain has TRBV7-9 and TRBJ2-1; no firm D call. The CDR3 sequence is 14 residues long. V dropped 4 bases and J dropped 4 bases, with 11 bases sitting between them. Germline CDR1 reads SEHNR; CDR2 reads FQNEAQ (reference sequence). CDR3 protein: CASSSGRQYNEQFF. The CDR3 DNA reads TGTGCCAGCAGCTCCGGGCGGCAGTACAATGAGCAGTTCTTC.